This is a list of T cell receptor beta chains from one sample in a study of tumor and adjacent non-tumor tissue in lung cancer. TCRdb used MiXCR to reprocess the multiplex PCR reads, holding one entry per CDR3 protein. This sample carries 60,000 to 85,000 distinct CDR3 sequences, less than 85% of them seen once, and the ten largest clones take around 38%. The sequencing input was distant non-tumor lung tissue. The receptors shown here come from a man in his 70s with non-small cell lung cancer. Each CDR3 is given with its conserved first and last residue. A D gene is named only where the DNA matches it firmly. Only some rows state a clone size, as once, few, many or a class for expanded clones.

J gene: TRBJ2-5; V gene: TRBV6-6; D gene: .; clone size: few; CDR3 DNA: TGTGACAGCAGAGGCGTTCCCGAGACACAGTACTTC; CDR3 protein: CDSRGVPETQYF
J gene: TRBJ2-3; V gene: TRBV29-1; D gene: .; clone size: .; CDR3 DNA: TGCAGTGTTGTTATGGCAGGGGGGCCAGATACGCCGTATTTT; CDR3 protein: CSVVMAGGPDTPYF
J gene: TRBJ2-1; V gene: TRBV6-1; D gene: TRBD1; clone size: many; CDR3 DNA: TGTGCCAGCACTCCGGGGACAGGGGGCAATGAGCAGTTCTTC; CDR3 protein: CASTPGTGGNEQFF
J gene: TRBJ2-7; V gene: TRBV11-2; D gene: .; clone size: .; CDR3 DNA: TGTGCCAGCAGTCCGGGGACGGGGGGCACCTACGAGCAGTACTTC; CDR3 protein: CASSPGTGGTYEQYF
J gene: TRBJ1-5; V gene: TRBV2; D gene: .; clone size: .; CDR3 DNA: TGTGCCAGCAGTGATGAGGGTGTAAGCAATCAGCCCCAGCATTTT; CDR3 protein: CASSDEGVSNQPQHF
J gene: TRBJ2-2; V gene: TRBV6-2/TRBV6-3; D gene: .; clone size: medium-sized; CDR3 DNA: TGTGCCAGCAGTTCCTCAGACGGCCAAGACACCGGGGAGCTGTTTTTT; CDR3 protein: CASSSSDGQDTGELFF
J gene: TRBJ2-1; V gene: TRBV20-1; D gene: .; clone size: few; CDR3 DNA: TGCAGTGCTAGTAATAATGGGGTGGGACATCGCAATGAGCAGTTCTTC; CDR3 protein: CSASNNGVGHRNEQFF
J gene: TRBJ1-1; V gene: TRBV7-8; D gene: TRBD1; clone size: many; CDR3 DNA: TGTGCCAGCAGCTTAACAGGGGGCACTGAAGCTTTCTTT; CDR3 protein: CASSLTGGTEAFF
J gene: TRBJ2-7; V gene: TRBV4-2; D gene: .; clone size: .; CDR3 DNA: TGTGCCAGCAGCCAAGATCCAGGGGAGGCCTCATACGAGCAGTACTTC; CDR3 protein: CASSQDPGEASYEQYF
J gene: TRBJ2-1; V gene: TRBV11-3; D gene: TRBD2; clone size: .; CDR3 DNA: TGTGCCTGTAGCTTAGATCCCACGGGGGGTAGGGGTGAGCAGTTCTTC; CDR3 protein: CACSLDPTGGRGEQFF
J gene: TRBJ2-1; V gene: TRBV30; D gene: .; clone size: .; CDR3 DNA: TGTGCCTGGAGTAGGCTAGCGAATAACAATGAGCAGTTCTTC; CDR3 protein: CAWSRLANNNEQFF
J gene: TRBJ2-3; V gene: TRBV6-1; D gene: .; clone size: once; CDR3 DNA: TGTGCCAGCAGTCAATCCAGTTTTACAAAGTATTTT; CDR3 protein: CASSQSSFTKYF
J gene: TRBJ2-3; V gene: TRBV11-3; D gene: .; clone size: .; CDR3 DNA: TGTGCCAGCACTCGTCGGGATGTAGGCACAGATACGCAGTATTTT; CDR3 protein: CASTRRDVGTDTQYF
J gene: TRBJ2-7; V gene: TRBV5-6; D gene: .; clone size: .; CDR3 DNA: TGTGCCACCAGCTCCGTTGTCCGGGAGAGGACCTACGAGCAATACTTC; CDR3 protein: CATSSVVRERTYEQYF
J gene: TRBJ2-1; V gene: TRBV11-3; D gene: TRBD2; clone size: .; CDR3 DNA: TGTGCCAGCAGTCGACCAGCGGGGGGGTACAAAGAGCAGTTCTTC; CDR3 protein: CASSRPAGGYKEQFF
J gene: TRBJ2-1; V gene: TRBV6-2/TRBV6-3; D gene: .; clone size: medium-sized; CDR3 DNA: TGTGCCTCCCTCGGGCTAGCCAGCTCCTACAATGAGCAGTTCTTC; CDR3 protein: CASLGLASSYNEQFF
J gene: TRBJ2-1; V gene: TRBV29-1; D gene: TRBD2; clone size: .; CDR3 DNA: TGCAGCGTTGAGGGAGTCCCCTATCGGGACTACAATGAGGAATTCTTC; CDR3 protein: CSVEGVPYRDYNEEFF
J gene: TRBJ2-2; V gene: TRBV5-1; D gene: TRBD2; clone size: .; CDR3 DNA: TGCGCCAGCAGCTTGGGCGGACTAGCCTTAAACACCTGGGAGCTGTTTTTT; CDR3 protein: CASSLGGLALNTWELFF
J gene: TRBJ2-1; V gene: TRBV4-2; D gene: .; clone size: .; CDR3 DNA: TGTGCCAGCAGCCAAGACTATGGAGCCTACAATGAACAGTTCTTC; CDR3 protein: CASSQDYGAYNEQFF
J gene: TRBJ2-5; V gene: TRBV11-2; D gene: .; clone size: .; CDR3 DNA: TGTACCAGCAGTCCGGGGATAGTTGGGCAAGAGACCCAGTACTTC; CDR3 protein: CTSSPGIVGQETQYF
J gene: TRBJ2-3; V gene: TRBV7-9; D gene: .; clone size: .; CDR3 DNA: TGTGACAGCAGCCCCCCCCGTGATACGAAGTATTTT; CDR3 protein: CDSSPPRDTKYF
J gene: TRBJ2-3; V gene: TRBV4-1; D gene: .; clone size: .; CDR3 DNA: TGCGCAAGCAGCCCCCTCGGGGGATTCACAGATACGCAGTATTTT; CDR3 protein: CASSPLGGFTDTQYF
J gene: TRBJ1-2; V gene: TRBV20-1; D gene: TRBD1; clone size: .; CDR3 DNA: TGCAGTACTAGAGATGTGGAGGGACAGGGCTATAGCTACACCTTC; CDR3 protein: CSTRDVEGQGYSYTF